This T cell receptor (beta chain) was sequenced during a study of Ad26.COV2.S vaccination and SARS-CoV-2 variants. Whole-study findings and limits: With respect to non-spike TCR breadth, vaccine and placebo recipients were similar. Participants in the vaccine arm had higher spike-specific TCR breadth; placebo recipients had lower. The TCR breadth and depth analyses may have understated or missed part of the total T cell responses.

Only one count was recorded for this clone. Antigen: not known. CDR1 is SGHDT and CDR2 is YYEEEE in the germline V gene. This CDR3 spans 14 amino acids. The germline V and J ends were trimmed by 1 base and 5 bases, with 11 bases remaining between them. The repertoire was sequenced with immunoSEQ multiplex PCR; TCRdb's copy has only in-frame clones and lacks some. The table includes hundreds of thousands of clones, 92% detected once. The sequencing used peripheral blood, collected after recovery from COVID-19. This chain joins TRBV5-6 and TRBJ2-3; a weak D match, TRBD2 (5 bases). This TCR was sampled from a human donor who had recovered from COVID-19. The CDR3 bases are TGTGCCAGCAGCTTGAAACTAGTAATAGATACGCAGTATTTT. Its translation: CASSLKLVIDTQYF.